This is a list of T cell receptor beta chains from one sample in a study of cytomegalovirus exposure and HLA in healthy donors. TCRdb's table, derived via immunoSEQ multiplex PCR, lists solely in-frame clones and lacks some. The sample lists tens of thousands of clones; around 60% were seen once. Input material: PBMCs. These receptors all come from a man aged 60 to 69 in good health and CMV-seropositive. Both conserved end residues are part of each CDR3. Each record gives: V gene, J gene, D gene, clone size, CDR3 protein, CDR3 DNA. The D gene is left open where the match is weak. Not every row has a clone size; where given, it reads once, few, many or a size class.

TRBV19	TRBJ1-4	.	.	CASNRGRGYEKLFF	TGTGCCAGTAATCGTGGCAGGGGATATGAAAAACTGTTTTTT
TRBV5-1	TRBJ2-7	TRBD2	.	CASSPGTSGEIYEQYF	TGCGCCAGCAGCCCCGGGACTAGCGGGGAGATATACGAGCAGTACTTC
TRBV5-1	TRBJ2-7	TRBD1	once	CASSLTGQGINEQYF	TGCGCCAGCAGCTTGACGGGACAGGGAATCAACGAGCAGTACTTC
TRBV19	TRBJ2-1	TRBD2	.	CASSRSGSSYNEQFF	TGTGCCAGTAGTAGGAGCGGGAGCTCCTACAATGAGCAGTTCTTC
TRBV2	TRBJ2-3	.	.	CASSVSRADTQYF	TGTGCCAGCAGTGTATCCAGGGCAGATACGCAGTATTTT
TRBV25-1	TRBJ2-3	.	.	CASRSLDPYSTDTQYF	TGCGCCAGCAGATCGCTAGATCCCTATAGCACAGATACGCAGTATTTT
TRBV5-6	TRBJ2-3	.	few	CASSLEQDTQYF	TGTGCCAGCAGCTTGGAACAGGATACGCAGTATTTT
TRBV5-1	TRBJ2-5	TRBD2	.	CASKLSSGQETQYF	TGCGCCAGCAAGCTCTCTAGCGGCCAAGAGACCCAGTACTTC
TRBV16	TRBJ1-1	.	.	CASSQSNVQGTEAFF	TGTGCCAGCAGCCAATCGAACGTACAGGGCACTGAAGCTTTCTTT
TRBV5-4	TRBJ1-1	TRBD1	few	CASSLAGGFWTEAFF	TGTGCCAGCAGCTTGGCAGGGGGCTTCTGGACTGAAGCTTTCTTT
TRBV7-9	TRBJ2-5	.	.	CASSSRDIGETQYF	TGTGCCAGCAGCTCCCGGGACATAGGGGAGACCCAGTACTTC
TRBV6-5	TRBJ1-2	.	.	CASSSSGDKGYGYTF	TGTGCCAGCAGCTCCTCGGGGGATAAAGGCTATGGCTACACCTTC
TRBV11-2	TRBJ2-5	.	.	CASSLTIGEETQYF	TGTGCCAGCAGCTTAACGATCGGGGAGGAGACCCAGTACTTC